The clone carrying this T cell receptor beta chain was picked up a small number of times. Its target is unknown. This entry is derived from a study of T-cell reconstitution after alpha-beta-depleted transplantation in children. Study-wide results and caveats: The main origin of T-cell counts and diversity one year after transplant was newly produced T cells. There were reportedly several hundred expanded graft clones from which alpha-beta T cells came about two months after transplant. Day-60 TCRbeta diversity that was high in some patients was derived from surviving recipient T cells and thymic progenitors.

The library targeted TCRbeta and was prepared with unique molecular identifiers. Via MiXCR, TCRdb re-called the PCR reads, giving one row per CDR3 protein. Among 90,000 to 150,000 distinct CDR3 sequences, under 25% were seen once, and the ten largest hold 8% to 11%. The germline V gene has CDR1 SGHTS and CDR2 YDEGEE. Deletions cut 5 bases from V and 3 bases from J, with 17 bases between. The length of the CDR3 is 16 residues. The V call is TRBV5-8, the J call TRBJ2-2; D is perhaps TRBD1 or TRBD2 (5 bases each). Sequences were derived from PBMCs, mostly from graft donor cells, sampled 180 days after TCRalphabeta/CD19-depleted stem cell transplant. The receptor comes from a male patient between 2 and 15 years old who had a stem cell transplant for chronic granulomatous disease, so the T cells may come from the graft donor. CDR3 loop: CASRRGPLADTGELFF. The CDR3 bases are TGTGCCAGCAGACGGGGACCGCTGGCGGACACCGGGGAGCTGTTTTTT.